A selection of T cell receptor beta chains follows, all from one sample in a study of cytomegalovirus exposure and HLA in healthy donors. Sequenced by immunoSEQ multiplex PCR; TCRdb stores in-frame clones only, minus some. The profile shows 150,000 to 200,000 clones, more than 80% of them singletons. Sequencing used PBMCs. All receptors come from a man between 18 and 35 years old in good health and CMV-seropositive. Both conserved end residues are part of each CDR3. Fields, in order: V gene, D gene, clone size, J gene, CDR3 protein, CDR3 DNA. The D gene is left open where the match is weak. Not all rows give a size; the values are once, few, many and, for expanded clones, a class.

v_call: TRBV27
d_call: TRBD2
clone_size: .
j_call: TRBJ2-3
cdr3_aa: CASSDGLAGATDTQYF
cdr3_nt: TGTGCCAGCAGTGACGGACTAGCGGGAGCCACAGATACGCAGTATTTT

v_call: TRBV9
d_call: .
clone_size: .
j_call: TRBJ2-3
cdr3_aa: CASSVETLSGGDTQYF
cdr3_nt: TGTGCCAGCAGCGTCGAGACTCTATCCGGTGGGGATACGCAGTATTTT

v_call: TRBV5-7
d_call: .
clone_size: .
j_call: TRBJ2-7
cdr3_aa: CASSSPYEQYF
cdr3_nt: TGTGCCAGCAGCTCTCCCTACGAGCAGTACTTC

v_call: TRBV27
d_call: TRBD1
clone_size: .
j_call: TRBJ2-4
cdr3_aa: CASSLSLTGLRYF
cdr3_nt: TGTGCCAGCAGTTTATCGTTGACAGGGCTAAGGTACTTC

v_call: TRBV27
d_call: .
clone_size: .
j_call: TRBJ2-7
cdr3_aa: CASSFGPGGGEQYF
cdr3_nt: TGTGCCAGCAGTTTCGGCCCCGGGGGTGGTGAGCAGTACTTC

v_call: TRBV7-3
d_call: .
clone_size: .
j_call: TRBJ2-7
cdr3_aa: CASSTNARPRQQYF
cdr3_nt: TGTGCCAGCAGCACGAATGCCAGGCCACGGCAGCAGTACTTC

v_call: TRBV7-9
d_call: TRBD1
clone_size: .
j_call: TRBJ1-2
cdr3_aa: CASSFSDRGLYGYTF
cdr3_nt: TGTGCCAGCAGCTTCTCCGACAGGGGCCTCTATGGCTACACCTTC

v_call: TRBV18
d_call: TRBD1
clone_size: .
j_call: TRBJ2-1
cdr3_aa: CASSPKTRDRGGNEQFF
cdr3_nt: TGTGCCAGCTCACCCAAGACCCGGGACAGGGGGGGCAATGAGCAGTTCTTC

v_call: TRBV29-1
d_call: .
clone_size: .
j_call: TRBJ1-3
cdr3_aa: CSVAEAGGGNTIYF
cdr3_nt: TGCAGCGTGGCAGAGGCGGGGGGTGGAAACACCATATATTTT

v_call: TRBV19
d_call: .
clone_size: .
j_call: TRBJ2-6
cdr3_aa: CATKQVVSGANVLTF
cdr3_nt: TGTGCCACCAAACAGGTTGTATCTGGGGCCAACGTCCTGACTTTC

v_call: TRBV28
d_call: TRBD1
clone_size: many
j_call: TRBJ1-2
cdr3_aa: CASSPSGTGGTGYTF
cdr3_nt: TGTGCCAGCAGCCCCTCCGGGACAGGGGGCACAGGCTACACCTTC

v_call: TRBV27
d_call: .
clone_size: .
j_call: TRBJ2-1
cdr3_aa: CASSPADVGGQFF
cdr3_nt: TGTGCCAGCAGTCCCGCCGACGTGGGGGGGCAGTTCTTC

v_call: TRBV4-2
d_call: .
clone_size: once
j_call: TRBJ1-2
cdr3_aa: CASSQGGVGSGGYTF
cdr3_nt: TGTGCCAGCAGCCAAGGGGGGGTGGGTTCGGGGGGCTACACCTTC

v_call: TRBV29-1
d_call: TRBD2
clone_size: .
j_call: TRBJ2-3
cdr3_aa: CSAGGGNTDTQYF
cdr3_nt: TGCAGCGCCGGGGGGGGAAATACAGATACGCAGTATTTT

v_call: TRBV9
d_call: .
clone_size: .
j_call: TRBJ1-3
cdr3_aa: CASSPGGAGRRDSGNTIYF
cdr3_nt: TGTGCCAGCAGCCCCGGAGGGGCAGGGCGCCGGGACTCTGGAAACACCATATATTTT

v_call: TRBV11-2
d_call: .
clone_size: .
j_call: TRBJ2-2
cdr3_aa: CASSLGPGNGELFF
cdr3_nt: TGTGCCAGCAGCTTAGGTCCCGGGAACGGGGAGCTGTTTTTT

v_call: TRBV5-5
d_call: TRBD1
clone_size: .
j_call: TRBJ2-6
cdr3_aa: CASSEGTGPSGANVLTF
cdr3_nt: TGTGCCAGCAGCGAAGGGACAGGCCCCTCTGGGGCCAACGTCCTGACTTTC

v_call: TRBV6-1
d_call: .
clone_size: .
j_call: TRBJ1-5
cdr3_aa: CASSEAPRHSNQPQHF
cdr3_nt: TGTGCCAGCAGTGAAGCTCCCAGACATAGCAATCAGCCCCAGCATTTT

v_call: TRBV11-3
d_call: TRBD2
clone_size: .
j_call: TRBJ2-1
cdr3_aa: CASSLDPGGGRASNEQFF
cdr3_nt: TGTGCCAGCAGCTTAGATCCCGGGGGCGGGAGGGCCTCCAATGAGCAGTTCTTC

v_call: TRBV7-3
d_call: .
clone_size: .
j_call: TRBJ2-2
cdr3_aa: CASRTTGSGELFF
cdr3_nt: TGTGCCAGCAGGACGACTGGGTCCGGGGAGCTGTTTTTT

v_call: TRBV7-9
d_call: .
clone_size: .
j_call: TRBJ2-7
cdr3_aa: CASSLELDSYEQYF
cdr3_nt: TGTGCCAGCAGCTTAGAGCTAGACTCCTACGAGCAGTACTTC

v_call: TRBV7-9
d_call: TRBD2
clone_size: .
j_call: TRBJ2-1
cdr3_aa: CASSLTSGYNEQFF
cdr3_nt: TGTGCCAGCAGCTTGACTAGCGGCTACAATGAGCAGTTCTTC

v_call: TRBV5-4
d_call: TRBD1
clone_size: .
j_call: TRBJ2-5
cdr3_aa: CASSSTGKETQYF
cdr3_nt: TGTGCCAGCAGCTCGACAGGGAAAGAGACCCAGTACTTC

v_call: TRBV2
d_call: .
clone_size: .
j_call: TRBJ1-2
cdr3_aa: CASSETLGATF
cdr3_nt: TGTGCCAGCAGTGAAACGCTGGGCGCCACCTTC

v_call: TRBV30
d_call: TRBD2
clone_size: .
j_call: TRBJ2-5
cdr3_aa: CAWGTSGGPETQYF
cdr3_nt: TGTGCCTGGGGGACTAGCGGAGGACCAGAGACCCAGTACTTC

v_call: TRBV7-2
d_call: .
clone_size: .
j_call: TRBJ2-7
cdr3_aa: CASSRGTEVYEQYF
cdr3_nt: TGTGCCAGCAGCCGCGGGACAGAGGTCTACGAGCAGTACTTC

v_call: TRBV11-2
d_call: .
clone_size: .
j_call: TRBJ1-1
cdr3_aa: CASSYRVGTEAFF
cdr3_nt: TGTGCCAGCAGCTACAGGGTGGGAACTGAAGCTTTCTTT

v_call: TRBV4-3
d_call: TRBD2
clone_size: .
j_call: TRBJ2-3
cdr3_aa: CASSQDEREKYDTQYF
cdr3_nt: TGCGCCAGCAGCCAGGATGAGCGGGAGAAATATGATACGCAGTATTTT

v_call: TRBV6-1
d_call: .
clone_size: .
j_call: TRBJ1-2
cdr3_aa: CASSESQGYGYTF
cdr3_nt: TGTGCCAGCAGTGAATCCCAGGGGTATGGCTACACCTTC

v_call: TRBV7-3
d_call: TRBD2
clone_size: .
j_call: TRBJ2-3
cdr3_aa: CASLGVASGPRERAQYF
cdr3_nt: TGTGCCAGCCTTGGAGTGGCTAGCGGCCCGAGGGAGAGGGCGCAGTATTTT

v_call: TRBV29-1
d_call: .
clone_size: few
j_call: TRBJ1-2
cdr3_aa: CSVYSGTRTYGYTF
cdr3_nt: TGCAGCGTTTATTCAGGAACACGTACCTATGGCTACACCTTC

v_call: TRBV10-3
d_call: .
clone_size: .
j_call: TRBJ2-5
cdr3_aa: CAISGGETQYF
cdr3_nt: TGTGCCATCAGTGGAGGAGAGACCCAGTACTTC

v_call: TRBV19
d_call: .
clone_size: .
j_call: TRBJ2-7
cdr3_aa: CASSYGSGESYEQYF
cdr3_nt: TGTGCCAGTAGTTATGGATCGGGAGAGTCCTACGAGCAGTACTTC

v_call: TRBV25-1
d_call: .
clone_size: .
j_call: TRBJ2-7
cdr3_aa: CASSLPGVGIAREQYF
cdr3_nt: TGTGCCAGCAGTCTCCCAGGGGTAGGGATCGCTCGAGAGCAGTACTTC

v_call: TRBV7-2
d_call: .
clone_size: .
j_call: TRBJ2-5
cdr3_aa: CASSLAAGGQETQYF
cdr3_nt: TGTGCCAGCAGCTTAGCTGCAGGGGGGCAAGAGACCCAGTACTTC

v_call: TRBV29-1
d_call: .
clone_size: .
j_call: TRBJ2-3
cdr3_aa: CSVGGSTDTQYF
cdr3_nt: TGCAGCGTTGGCGGGTCCACAGATACGCAGTATTTT

v_call: TRBV7-9
d_call: .
clone_size: .
j_call: TRBJ1-1
cdr3_aa: CASSGTGRVNTEAFF
cdr3_nt: TGTGCCAGCAGCGGCACTGGCAGGGTGAACACTGAAGCTTTCTTT

v_call: TRBV12-5
d_call: TRBD2
clone_size: .
j_call: TRBJ2-5
cdr3_aa: CASGSGLGRETQYF
cdr3_nt: TGTGCTAGTGGTTCGGGACTAGGGCGGGAGACCCAGTACTTC

v_call: TRBV9
d_call: .
clone_size: once
j_call: TRBJ1-3
cdr3_aa: CASSVDFSGNTIYF
cdr3_nt: TGTGCCAGCAGCGTGGACTTCAGTGGAAACACCATATATTTT

v_call: TRBV5-1
d_call: .
clone_size: .
j_call: TRBJ2-1
cdr3_aa: CASSLGAANEQFF
cdr3_nt: TGCGCCAGCAGCTTGGGGGCAGCCAATGAGCAGTTCTTC

v_call: TRBV9
d_call: .
clone_size: .
j_call: TRBJ2-4
cdr3_aa: CASSEGDTLAKNIQYF
cdr3_nt: TGTGCCAGCAGCGAGGGAGACACTTTAGCCAAAAACATTCAGTACTTC

v_call: TRBV7-2
d_call: .
clone_size: .
j_call: TRBJ2-2
cdr3_aa: CASSLDTAGELFF
cdr3_nt: TGTGCCAGCAGCTTGGACACCGCCGGGGAGCTGTTTTTT

v_call: TRBV29-1
d_call: .
clone_size: .
j_call: TRBJ2-2
cdr3_aa: CSVRLGAGELFF
cdr3_nt: TGCAGCGTTCGACTAGGTGCCGGGGAGCTGTTTTTT

v_call: TRBV19
d_call: TRBD1
clone_size: .
j_call: TRBJ2-5
cdr3_aa: CASSPGTGRGEETQYF
cdr3_nt: TGTGCCAGTAGTCCAGGGACAGGTAGGGGAGAAGAGACCCAGTACTTC

v_call: TRBV19
d_call: TRBD1
clone_size: .
j_call: TRBJ1-4
cdr3_aa: CASSGQGANEKLFF
cdr3_nt: TGTGCCAGTAGCGGACAGGGAGCGAATGAAAAACTGTTTTTT

v_call: TRBV25-1
d_call: .
clone_size: few
j_call: TRBJ2-7
cdr3_aa: CASRRDSYEQYF
cdr3_nt: TGTGCCAGCAGGCGGGACAGCTACGAGCAGTACTTC

v_call: TRBV7-9
d_call: TRBD1
clone_size: .
j_call: TRBJ2-7
cdr3_aa: CASSPDRGTYEQYF
cdr3_nt: TGTGCCAGCAGCCCAGACAGGGGTACCTACGAGCAGTACTTC

v_call: TRBV4-3
d_call: TRBD2
clone_size: .
j_call: TRBJ2-5
cdr3_aa: CASSPQPGLADNQETQYF
cdr3_nt: TGCGCCAGCAGCCCCCAACCAGGACTAGCGGACAACCAAGAGACCCAGTACTTC

v_call: TRBV6-1
d_call: .
clone_size: .
j_call: TRBJ2-1
cdr3_aa: CASSEARLGEQFF
cdr3_nt: TGTGCCAGCAGTGAAGCGCGGCTGGGTGAGCAGTTCTTC